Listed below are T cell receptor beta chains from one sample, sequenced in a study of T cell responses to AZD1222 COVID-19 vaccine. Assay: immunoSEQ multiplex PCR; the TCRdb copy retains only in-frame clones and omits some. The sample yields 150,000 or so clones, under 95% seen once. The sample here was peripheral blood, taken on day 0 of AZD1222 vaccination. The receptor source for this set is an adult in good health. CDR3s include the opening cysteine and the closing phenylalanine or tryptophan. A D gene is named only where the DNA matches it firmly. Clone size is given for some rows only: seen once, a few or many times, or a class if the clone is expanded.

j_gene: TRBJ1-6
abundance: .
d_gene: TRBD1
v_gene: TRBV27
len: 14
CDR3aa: CASSPDRVLTPLHF
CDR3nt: TGTGCCAGCAGTCCGGACAGGGTGTTGACACCCCTCCACTTT

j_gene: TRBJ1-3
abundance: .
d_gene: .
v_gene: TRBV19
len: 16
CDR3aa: CASSIRDTVSGNTIYF
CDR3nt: TGTGCCAGTAGTATCCGGGACACCGTCTCTGGAAACACCATATATTTT

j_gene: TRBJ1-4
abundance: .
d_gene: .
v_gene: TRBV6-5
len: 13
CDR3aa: CASSYRSNEKLFF
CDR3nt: TGTGCCAGCAGTTACCGATCTAATGAAAAACTGTTTTTT

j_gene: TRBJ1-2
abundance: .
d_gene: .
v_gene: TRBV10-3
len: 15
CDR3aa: CAISGRETSNYGYTF
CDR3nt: TGTGCCATCAGTGGACGGGAGACTTCTAACTATGGCTACACCTTC

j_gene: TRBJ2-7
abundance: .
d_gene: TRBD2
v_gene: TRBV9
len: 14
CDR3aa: CASSVSSGFYEQYF
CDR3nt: TGTGCCAGCAGCGTGTCTAGCGGATTTTACGAGCAGTACTTC

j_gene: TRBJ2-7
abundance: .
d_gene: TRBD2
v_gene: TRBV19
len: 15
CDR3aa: CASSIVSSGYYEQYF
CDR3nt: TGTGCCAGTAGTATTGTTTCTAGCGGATACTACGAGCAGTACTTC

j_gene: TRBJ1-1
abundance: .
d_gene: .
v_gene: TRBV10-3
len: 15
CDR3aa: CAISGGFGGNTEAFF
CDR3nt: TGTGCCATCAGTGGGGGCTTTGGTGGAAACACTGAAGCTTTCTTT

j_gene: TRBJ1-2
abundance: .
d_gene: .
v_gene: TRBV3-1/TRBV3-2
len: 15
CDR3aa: CASTRLSGGGYGYTF
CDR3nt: TGTGCCAGCACCCGACTGTCCGGGGGCGGCTATGGCTACACCTTC

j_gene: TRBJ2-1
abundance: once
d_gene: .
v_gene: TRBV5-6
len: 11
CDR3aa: CASSLRGEQFF
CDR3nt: TGTGCCAGCAGCTTGAGAGGGGAGCAGTTCTTC

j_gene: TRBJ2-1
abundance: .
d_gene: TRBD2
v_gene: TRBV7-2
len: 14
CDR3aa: CASSLAGSGRAQFF
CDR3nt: TGTGCCAGCAGCTTAGCCGGTAGCGGGAGGGCCCAGTTCTTC

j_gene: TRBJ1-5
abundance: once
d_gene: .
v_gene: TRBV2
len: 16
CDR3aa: CASSEEGGYSNQPQHF
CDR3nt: TGTGCCAGCAGTGAAGAAGGGGGATATAGCAATCAGCCCCAGCATTTT

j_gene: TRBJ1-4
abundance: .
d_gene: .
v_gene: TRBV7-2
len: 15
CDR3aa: CASSLGGGRGEKLFF
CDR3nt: TGTGCCAGCAGCTTAGGAGGGGGGCGCGGTGAAAAACTGTTTTTT

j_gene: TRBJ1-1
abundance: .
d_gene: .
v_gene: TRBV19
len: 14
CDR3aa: CASSILAKNTEAFF
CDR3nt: TGTGCCAGTAGTATCTTGGCAAAGAACACTGAAGCTTTCTTT

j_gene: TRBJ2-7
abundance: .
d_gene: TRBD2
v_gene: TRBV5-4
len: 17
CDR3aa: CASSFRLAGGSSYEQYF
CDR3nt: TGTGCCAGCAGCTTCCGACTAGCGGGAGGGTCCTCCTACGAGCAGTACTTC

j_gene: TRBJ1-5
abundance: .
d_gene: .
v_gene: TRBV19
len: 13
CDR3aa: CASSTFGNQPQHF
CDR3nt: TGTGCCAGTAGTACCTTTGGTAATCAGCCCCAGCATTTT

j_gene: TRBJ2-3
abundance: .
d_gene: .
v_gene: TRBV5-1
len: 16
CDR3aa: CASSPQITASTDTQYF
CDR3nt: TGCGCCAGCAGTCCACAAATTACGGCTAGCACAGATACGCAGTATTTT

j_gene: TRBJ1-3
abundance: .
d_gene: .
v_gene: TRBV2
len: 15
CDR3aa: CASSEGTASGNTIYF
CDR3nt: TGTGCCAGCAGTGAAGGGACAGCATCTGGAAACACCATATATTTT

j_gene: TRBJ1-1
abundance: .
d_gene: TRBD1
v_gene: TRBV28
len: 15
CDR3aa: CASSLRGTGGTEAFF
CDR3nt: TGTGCCAGCAGTTTAAGGGGGACAGGCGGAACTGAAGCTTTCTTT

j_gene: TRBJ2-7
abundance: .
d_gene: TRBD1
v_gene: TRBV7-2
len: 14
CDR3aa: CASTPQTGTYEQYF
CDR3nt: TGTGCCAGCACCCCACAGACAGGGACCTACGAGCAGTACTTC

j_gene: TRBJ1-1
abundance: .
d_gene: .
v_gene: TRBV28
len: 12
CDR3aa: CASSGGWTEAFF
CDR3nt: TGTGCCAGCTCCGGAGGGTGGACTGAAGCTTTCTTT

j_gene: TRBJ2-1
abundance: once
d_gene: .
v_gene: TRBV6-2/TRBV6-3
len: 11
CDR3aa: CASSYVGEQFF
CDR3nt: TGTGCCAGCAGTTACGTGGGCGAGCAGTTCTTC

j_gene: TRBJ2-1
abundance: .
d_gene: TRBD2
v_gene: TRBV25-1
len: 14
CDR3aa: CASVARGAYNEQFF
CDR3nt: TGTGCCAGCGTTGCGCGGGGGGCCTACAATGAGCAGTTCTTC

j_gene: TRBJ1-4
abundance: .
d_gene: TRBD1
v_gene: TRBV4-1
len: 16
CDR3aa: CASSQDRGLSNEKLFF
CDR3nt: TGCGCCAGCAGCCAAGATAGGGGGCTATCTAATGAAAAACTGTTTTTT

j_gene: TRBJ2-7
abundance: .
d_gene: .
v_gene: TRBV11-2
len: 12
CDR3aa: CASKGGTYEQYF
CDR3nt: TGTGCCAGCAAAGGCGGAACCTACGAGCAGTACTTC

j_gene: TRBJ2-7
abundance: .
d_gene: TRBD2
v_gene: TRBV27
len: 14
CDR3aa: CASGTSGSRYEQYF
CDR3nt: TGTGCCAGCGGGACTAGCGGGAGTCGGTACGAGCAGTACTTC

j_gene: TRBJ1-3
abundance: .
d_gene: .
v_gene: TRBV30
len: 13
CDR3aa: CAWETGAGNTIYF
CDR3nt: TGTGCCTGGGAAACGGGGGCTGGAAACACCATATATTTT

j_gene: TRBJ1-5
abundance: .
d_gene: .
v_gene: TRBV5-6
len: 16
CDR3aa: CASSLGPSNSNQPQHF
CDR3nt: TGTGCCAGCAGCTTGGGCCCGTCTAACAGCAATCAGCCCCAGCATTTT

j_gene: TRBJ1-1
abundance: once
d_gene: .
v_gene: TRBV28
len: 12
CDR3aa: CASTSPGVGAFF
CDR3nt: TGTGCCAGCACCTCCCCTGGGGTCGGGGCTTTCTTT

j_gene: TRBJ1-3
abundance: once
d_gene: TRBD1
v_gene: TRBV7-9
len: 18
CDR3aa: CASSLNSVGRGTGNTIYF
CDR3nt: TGTGCCAGCAGCTTAAACTCGGTGGGCAGGGGGACTGGAAACACCATATATTTT

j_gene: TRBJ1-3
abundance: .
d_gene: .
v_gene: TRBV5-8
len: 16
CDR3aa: CASSLEHHLSGNTIYF
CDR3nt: TGTGCCAGCAGCTTGGAACACCACCTCTCTGGAAACACCATATATTTT

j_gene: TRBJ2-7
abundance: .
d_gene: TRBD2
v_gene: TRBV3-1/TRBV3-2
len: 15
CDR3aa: CASSHTSGGRPEQYF
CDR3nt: TGTGCCAGCAGCCATACGAGCGGGGGTCGTCCCGAGCAGTACTTC

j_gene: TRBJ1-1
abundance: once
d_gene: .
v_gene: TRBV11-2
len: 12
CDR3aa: CASSLGESEAFF
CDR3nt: TGTGCCAGCAGCTTAGGGGAGTCCGAAGCTTTCTTT

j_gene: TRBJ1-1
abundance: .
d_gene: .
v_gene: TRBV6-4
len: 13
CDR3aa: CASRRWQNTEAFF
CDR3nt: TGTGCCAGCAGGAGATGGCAGAACACTGAAGCTTTCTTT

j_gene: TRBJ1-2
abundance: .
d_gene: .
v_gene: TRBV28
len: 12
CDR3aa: CASTSDNYGYTF
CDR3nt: TGTGCCAGCACCTCAGACAACTATGGCTACACCTTC

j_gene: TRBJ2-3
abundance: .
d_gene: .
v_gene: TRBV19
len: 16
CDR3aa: CASSIRRESGADTQYF
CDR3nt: TGTGCCAGTAGTATACGGCGGGAATCTGGTGCAGATACGCAGTATTTT

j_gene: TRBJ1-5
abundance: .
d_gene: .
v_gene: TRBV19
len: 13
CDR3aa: CASSISGNQPQHF
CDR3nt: TGTGCCAGTAGTATAAGTGGGAATCAGCCCCAGCATTTT

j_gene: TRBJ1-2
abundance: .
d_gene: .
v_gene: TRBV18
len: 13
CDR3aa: CASSPDTNYGYTF
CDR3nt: TGTGCCAGCTCACCGGACACTAACTATGGCTACACCTTC

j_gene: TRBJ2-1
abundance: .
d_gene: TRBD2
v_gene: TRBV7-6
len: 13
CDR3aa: CASSAGARGGQFF
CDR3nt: TGTGCCAGCAGCGCGGGAGCACGGGGTGGGCAGTTCTTC

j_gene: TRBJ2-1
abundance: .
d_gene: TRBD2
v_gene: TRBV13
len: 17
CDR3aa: CASSDPGLAGTHHEQFF
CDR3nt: TGTGCCAGCAGCGATCCGGGACTAGCGGGGACCCACCATGAGCAGTTCTTC

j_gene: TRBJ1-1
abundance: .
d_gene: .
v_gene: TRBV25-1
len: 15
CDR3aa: CASSESSYRNTEAFF
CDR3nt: TGTGCCAGCAGTGAATCGTCCTATCGGAACACTGAAGCTTTCTTT